A selection of T cell receptor beta chains follows, all from one sample in a study of response to subunit inactivated influenza vaccine. In TCRdb, the RT-PCR reads were re-called with MiXCR into one record per CDR3 protein. The sample holds about 800,000 distinct CDR3 sequences, 21% seen once. The sample in question was PBMCs from blood, obtained 5 days after vaccination. The receptors here all came from a man in his fifties who received an inactivated influenza vaccine. The conserved cysteine and the conserved F or W are not part of the CDR3 here. A row's size may be missing; if present it is once, few, many or a size class.

clone_size,v_call,j_call,cdr3_aa
-,TRBV7-6,TRBJ2-5,ASSAMRTGGKETQY
few,TRBV20-1,TRBJ2-1,SARGSGGYYNEQF
few,TRBV7-2,TRBJ1-2,ASSLGYKDGNYGYT
-,TRBV7-9,TRBJ1-2,ASSVSSRGNYGYT
-,TRBV7-2,TRBJ2-3,ASTPSDTQY
many,TRBV20-1,TRBJ2-7,SARGGTSGLYEQY
-,TRBV20-1,TRBJ2-1,SATDESSYNEQF
few,TRBV5-1,TRBJ1-6,ASSLIELPNSPLH
few,TRBV12-3/TRBV12-4,TRBJ2-2,ASMDGANTGELF
-,TRBV11-2,TRBJ2-1,ASSLDFEQF
-,TRBV14,TRBJ2-7,ASSQVPAGVGEQY
-,TRBV10-3,TRBJ2-1,AISPSSGRGDDEQF
-,TRBV4-1,TRBJ1-5,ASSRTISQGKVQPQH
-,TRBV24-1,TRBJ2-5,ATGTSGGKTQY
few,TRBV20-1,TRBJ2-5,SASSSSETQY
few,TRBV6-6,TRBJ1-1,ASSYFEGTEAF
-,TRBV7-2,TRBJ2-5,ASSSGGAQETQY
-,TRBV15,TRBJ2-5,ATSRVNEETQY
few,TRBV7-9,TRBJ1-3,ASSQTSYGNTIY
many,TRBV6-1,TRBJ2-5,ASRPRQGRETQY
-,TRBV7-9,TRBJ2-7,ASSSRQGWGDEQY
-,TRBV24-1,TRBJ2-1,ATSDLTSGTINEQF
-,TRBV3-1,TRBJ2-1,ASSQMGGAGGEQF
-,TRBV3-1,TRBJ1-2,ASSQGVGTTYGYT
-,TRBV7-9,TRBJ2-3,ASSQEGLTDTQY
few,TRBV3-1,TRBJ1-6,ASSQRQPPLH
few,TRBV7-8,TRBJ2-5,ASSLRLGWETQY
-,TRBV6-5,TRBJ2-3,ASSYSTSGIGGTQY
few,TRBV9,TRBJ2-5,ASSVKPQGTQY
few,TRBV4-2,TRBJ2-5,ASSQDGAFRGEETQY
-,TRBV27,TRBJ2-7,ASSNLAGGPYEQY
-,TRBV20-1,TRBJ2-3,SAVGLRADTQY
-,TRBV6-2/TRBV6-3,TRBJ2-5,ASSYSHIGGHLQETQY
once,TRBV6-2/TRBV6-3,TRBJ2-1,ASGPSGRKNEQF
few,TRBV5-4,TRBJ2-2,ASSTYVPFSNTGELF
-,TRBV5-1,TRBJ1-4,ASSPTPGGTNEKLF
-,TRBV5-1,TRBJ1-5,ASSYGGDQPQH
many,TRBV29-1,TRBJ2-3,SGLSGPADTQY
few,TRBV20-1,TRBJ2-7,SASKELSGNYEQY
-,TRBV28,TRBJ2-1,ASSYPIRHEQF
few,TRBV6-2/TRBV6-3,TRBJ2-5,ASSRIGVLQETQY
few,TRBV20-1,TRBJ2-3,SAPDRSKEATDTQY
-,TRBV10-3,TRBJ2-1,AIGGQGNYNEQF
few,TRBV20-1,TRBJ2-7,SANSPGTSDEQY
many,TRBV27,TRBJ2-5,ASSRGTAQETQY
few,TRBV10-3,TRBJ2-3,AHGRGTSVDTQY
-,TRBV21-1,TRBJ2-1,ASSKGDRFFDEQF
few,TRBV5-1,TRBJ1-5,ASSPEGPNSNQPQH
-,TRBV24-1,TRBJ2-3,ATSDPGTGNTDTQY
few,TRBV20-1,TRBJ2-5,SARGVGLQETQY
-,TRBV12-3/TRBV12-4,TRBJ1-1,ASSATGQGNTEAF
-,TRBV29-1,TRBJ2-7,SVVDSNSYEQY
-,TRBV29-1,TRBJ2-1,STSGRGNNEQF
many,TRBV4-2,TRBJ1-2,ASSQVGQKGDGYT
few,TRBV27,TRBJ1-6,ASSFQDYNSPLH
-,TRBV4-3,TRBJ2-7,ASSPNQFYEQY
many,TRBV5-1,TRBJ2-5,ASSLGSGSGQETQY
-,TRBV7-9,TRBJ2-1,ASSPPGAGDRNEQF
-,TRBV30,TRBJ2-3,ACAAGLARADTQY